This entry features one T cell receptor beta chain sequence. Its antigen is not identified. This entry comes from a study of a mutant IDH1 vaccine in newly diagnosed glioma. Study details: Vaccinations were initiated 4-6 weeks following radiotherapy alone, or were given together with temozolomide cycles. Whole-study results and caveats: Apparently unrelated to pseudoprogression were changes in the top peripheral T cell clonotypes.

Time point described: week 47, end of study. Doses consisted of 300 ug of mutant IDH1 20-mer peptide each, paired with topical imiquimod. Using immunoSEQ multiplex PCR, the repertoire was profiled, and TCRdb retains in-frame clones only, with some absent. The repertoire holds tens of thousands of clones, with around 82% as singletons. The sample consisted of PBMCs, taken from a glioma patient whose treatment included an IDH1 peptide vaccine. The source is a man aged 18-30 years with glioma. Some clones in this sample may be carry-over from other donors' samples.

The chain's CDR3 is CAISDGQLNTEAFF. The CDR3 DNA sequence: TGTGCCATCAGTGACGGTCAGTTGAACACTGAAGCTTTCTTT. J is TRBJ1-1 and V is TRBV10-3; D not certain. Germline V CDR1 and CDR2: ENHRY, SYGVKD. CDR3 length: 14 residues. Trimming removed 3 bases at V and 0 bases at J, with 8 bases between.